This T cell receptor (beta chain) appears in the sequencing data of a study of human T cells and chemical hapten exposure. General observations from the study: While controls formed fewer of them, expanded TCRs formed significantly more large CDR3 similarity clusters.

CDR3 length equals 19 residues. Germline V gene lookup returns CDR1 SEHNR and CDR2 FQNEAQ (reference sequence). J was trimmed by 3 bases and V by 2 bases; bases with no gene match: 16. Documented time point: patch test 3, about 24 weeks after DPC sensitization. Treatment: therapeutic diphenylcyclopropenone sensitization with weekly scalp DPC. Alopecia patients, 18 to 70 years old and DPC-suitable, served as donors. On this clonotype: The antigen is unknown.

TCRdb called the RACE reads again in MiXCR, with one record for every CDR3 protein. The data show about 90,000 distinct CDR3 sequences, 11% seen once. The V gene is TRBV7-9, the J gene TRBJ2-7; 10 positions agree with TRBD2. The specimen was whole blood, collected in connection with sensitization to the hapten diphenylcyclopropenone (DPC). The receptor comes from a woman aged 30 to 39 with alopecia areata. Some clones in this sample may be carry-over from other donors' samples. The CDR3 protein is CASSLFARGLALYDYEQYF. The CDR3 DNA follows: TGTGCCAGCAGCTTATTCGCTCGGGGACTAGCGTTATATGACTACGAGCAGTACTTC.